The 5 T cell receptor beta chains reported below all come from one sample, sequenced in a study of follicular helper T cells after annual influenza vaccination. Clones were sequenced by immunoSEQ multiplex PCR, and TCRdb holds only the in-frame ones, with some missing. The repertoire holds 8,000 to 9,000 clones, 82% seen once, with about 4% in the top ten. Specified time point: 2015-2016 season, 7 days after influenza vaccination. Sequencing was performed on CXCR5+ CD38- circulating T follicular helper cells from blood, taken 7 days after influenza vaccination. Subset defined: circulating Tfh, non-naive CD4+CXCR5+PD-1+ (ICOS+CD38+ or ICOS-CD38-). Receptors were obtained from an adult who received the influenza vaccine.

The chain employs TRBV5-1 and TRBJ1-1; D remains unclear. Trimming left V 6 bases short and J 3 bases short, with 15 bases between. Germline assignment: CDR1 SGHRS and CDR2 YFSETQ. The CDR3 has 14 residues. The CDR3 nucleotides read TGCGCCAGCACCTTTTCCCGTAGTGACACTGAAGCTTTCTTT. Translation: CASTFSRSDTEAFF.

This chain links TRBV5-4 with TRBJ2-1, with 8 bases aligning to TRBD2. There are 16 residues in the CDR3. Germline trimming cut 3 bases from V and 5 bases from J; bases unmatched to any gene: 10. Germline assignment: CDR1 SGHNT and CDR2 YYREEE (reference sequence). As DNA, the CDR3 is TGTGCCAGCAGCTCCTTACGGGGGGGCAATAACAATGAGCAGTTCTTC. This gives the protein CASSSLRGGNNNEQFF. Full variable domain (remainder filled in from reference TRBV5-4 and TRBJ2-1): ETGVTQSPTHLIKTRGQQVTLRCSSQSGHNTVSWYQQALGQGPQFIFQYYREEENGRGNFPPRFSGLQFPNYSSELNVNALELDDSALYLCASSSLRGGNNNEQFFGPGTRLTVL.

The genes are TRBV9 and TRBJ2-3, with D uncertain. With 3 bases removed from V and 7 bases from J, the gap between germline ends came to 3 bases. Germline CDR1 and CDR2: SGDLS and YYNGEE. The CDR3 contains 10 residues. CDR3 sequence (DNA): TGTGCCAGCAGCGGGAATACGCAGTATTTT. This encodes CASSGNTQYF. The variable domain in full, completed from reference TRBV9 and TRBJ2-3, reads DSGVTQTPKHLITATGQRVTLRCSPRSGDLSVYWYQQSLDQGLQFLIQYYNGEERAKGNILERFSAQQFPDLHSELNLSSLELGDSALYFCASSGNTQYFGPGTRLTVL.

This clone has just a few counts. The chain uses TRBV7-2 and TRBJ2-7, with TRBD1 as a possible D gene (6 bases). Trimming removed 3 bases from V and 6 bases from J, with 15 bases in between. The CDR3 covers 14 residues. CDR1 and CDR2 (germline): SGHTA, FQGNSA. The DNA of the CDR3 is TGTGCCAGCAGCTTGGGGACACTATCGGGCGAGCAGTACTTC. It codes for CASSLGTLSGEQYF.

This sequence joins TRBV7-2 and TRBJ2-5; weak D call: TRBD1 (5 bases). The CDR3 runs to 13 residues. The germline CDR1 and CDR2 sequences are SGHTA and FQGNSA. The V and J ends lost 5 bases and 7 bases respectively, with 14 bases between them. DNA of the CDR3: TGTGCCAGCAGCCCGGCAGGGTCTAGGACCCAGTACTTC. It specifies CASSPAGSRTQYF.